These 5 T cell receptor beta chains originate from one sample sequenced in a study of shared clonotypes between healthy human individuals (dated by TCRdb to the early 2020s). The library was built by means of the immunoSEQ multiplex PCR assay. Imported from immuneACCESS, the table was reduced by TCRdb to in-frame sequences with V and J called. These copies leave out some clones; in studies compared against another copy, an unresolved V gene accounts for under half, and the cause of the remainder is not known. The sample table lists approximately 1,500,000 clones, approximately 97% of them with a count of one. About 1.2% of the sample goes to the ten largest clones. Material for sequencing was naive CD4+ T cells sorted from blood. The cell subset or site label, read with the paper, signifies: CD45RA+ positively selected. These receptors all stem from a man aged 30 to 39 in good health.

V usage is TRBV6-6 and J usage is TRBJ2-2; D remains ambiguous. The CDR3 extends over 12 amino acids. Germline CDR1 and CDR2: MNHNY and SVGAGI (reference sequence). V dropped 2 bases and J dropped 6 bases, with 4 bases sitting between them. DNA of the CDR3: TGTGCCAGCAGTTACGGGGCCGGGGAGCTGTTTTTT. Encoded protein: CASSYGAGELFF.

This clone was seen a few times. The same CDR3 arises from other DNA sequences in this sample as well. The chain has TRBV10-3 and TRBJ2-1; 7 bases fit TRBD2. V trimming: 0 bases; J trimming: 0 bases; junction bases outside the gene matches: 2. There are 16 residues in the CDR3. Germline CDR1 and CDR2: ENHRY and SYGVKD. The CDR3 nucleotides read TGTGCCATCAGTGAGTCAGGCGGGAGCTCCTACAATGAGCAGTTCTTC. Residues: CAISESGGSSYNEQFF.

In regard to this clone: Different DNA sequences within this sample yield the same CDR3. The genes are TRBV9 and TRBJ1-1; no firm D call. Trimming stripped 2 bases from V and 1 base from J, with 9 bases between. The germline V gene encodes CDR1 SGDLS and CDR2 YYNGEE. This CDR3 is built from 14 residues. DNA for the CDR3: TGTGCCAGCAGCGTCTTAGGGCAGAACACTGAAGCTTTCTTT. It translates to CASSVLGQNTEAFF.

As regards this clone: The identical CDR3 is also encoded by other nucleotide sequences in the sample. The chain uses TRBV5-1 and TRBJ1-1; tentative D call: TRBD1 (5 bases). The germline CDR1 and CDR2 sequences are SGHRS and YFSETQ. The length of the CDR3 is 14 residues. Trimming removed 0 bases from V and 1 base from J, with 7 bases in between. The CDR3 here is CASSLVGANTEAFF. In nucleotides, the CDR3 is TGCGCCAGCAGCTTGGTAGGGGCGAACACTGAAGCTTTCTTT.

The J gene is TRBJ2-3, the V gene TRBV18; D may be TRBD1 or TRBD2 (5 bases each). The germline gives CDR1 KGHSH, CDR2 LQKENI. Deletions cut 0 bases from V and 4 bases from J, with 8 bases between. This CDR3 comprises 14 residues. CDR3 residues: CASSPPQGPDTQYF. The CDR3 DNA reads as TGTGCCAGCTCACCACCCCAGGGACCAGATACGCAGTATTTT. The variable domain in full, with the rest retrieved from reference TRBV18 and TRBJ2-3, is NAGVMQNPRHLVRRRGQEARLRCSPMKGHSHVYWYRQLPEEGLKFMVYLQKENIIDESGMPKERFSAEFPKEGPSILRIQQVVRGDSAAYFCASSPPQGPDTQYFGPGTRLTVL.